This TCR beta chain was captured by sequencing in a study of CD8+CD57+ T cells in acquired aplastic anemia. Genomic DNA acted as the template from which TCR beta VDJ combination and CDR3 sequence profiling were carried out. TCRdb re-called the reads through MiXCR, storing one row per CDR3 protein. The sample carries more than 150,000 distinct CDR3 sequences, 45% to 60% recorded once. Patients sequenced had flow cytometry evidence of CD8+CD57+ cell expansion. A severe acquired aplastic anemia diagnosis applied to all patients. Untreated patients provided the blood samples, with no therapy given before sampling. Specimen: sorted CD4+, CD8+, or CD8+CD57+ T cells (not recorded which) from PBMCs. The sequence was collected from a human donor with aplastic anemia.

The CDR3 reads CASSLAPDSGNTIYF. Written as DNA, the CDR3 is TGTGCCAGCAGCTTGGCACCAGACTCTGGAAACACCATATATTTT. This sequence joins TRBV5-6 and TRBJ1-3; D not certain. Deletions cut 0 bases from V and 0 bases from J, with 7 bases between. The germline V gene encodes CDR1 SGHDT and CDR2 YYEEEE. The CDR3 sequence is 15 residues long.